A single sample gave rise to the 20 T cell receptor beta chains below, sequenced in a study of cytotoxic CD8 clonotypes in ibrutinib-treated CLL. The repertoire was sequenced with immunoSEQ multiplex PCR; TCRdb's copy has only in-frame clones and lacks some. The sample includes 110,000 to 150,000 clones, 70% to 80% of them seen just once. Sequences were derived from PBMCs, sampled after 24 months of ibrutinib treatment. The receptors stem from a human donor with chronic lymphocytic leukemia.

The rearrangement joins TRBV4-2 to TRBJ2-7, with no clear D. The V and J ends lost 0 bases and 7 bases respectively, with 13 bases between them. The V gene's germline CDR1 is LGHNA and CDR2 YNFKEQ. This CDR3 has 14 residues. CDR3 nucleotides: TGTGCCAGCAGCCAAGATTTCGCCAGTGGGGAGCAGTACTTC. It specifies CASSQDFASGEQYF.

This chain links TRBV21-1 with TRBJ2-2; the DNA was not compared with TRBD2, the D call given in the table. TRBV21-1 constitutes a pseudogene. CDR3 length: 19 residues. CDR3 nucleotide sequence: TGTGCCAGCGCCGGGTTGTCGGCTAGCGGGAGGTGGAACACCGGGGAGCTGTTTTTT. Residues: CASAGLSASGRWNTGELFF.

The rearrangement links TRBV5-1 to TRBJ2-3; 9 nucleotides line up with TRBD2. Germline V lookup: CDR1 SGHRS, CDR2 YFSETQ. The trim removed 4 bases at V and 4 bases at J, leaving 7 bases unmatched. This CDR3 contains 15 residues. The CDR3 nucleotides are TGCGCCAGCAGCCTCAGCGGGGGGCCAGCAGATACGCAGTATTTT. The encoded protein is CASSLSGGPADTQYF.

This clone appeared a few times. A clone one base away is much larger, so this may be a read error. Additional DNA sequences in this sample encode the identical CDR3. This sequence joins TRBV4-3 and TRBJ2-3; no clear D gene. The length of the CDR3 is 14 residues. Germline CDR1 is LGHNA and CDR2 is YSLEER. The V gene lost 4 bases and the J gene lost 2 bases, with 10 bases spanning the gap. The CDR3 DNA is TGCGCCAGCAGCCGGCAGGAGCTCACAGATACGCAGTATTTT. It is translated as CASSRQELTDTQYF.

The chain uses TRBV27 and TRBJ2-5; 7 nucleotides align to TRBD1. The V gene's germline CDR1 is MNHEY and CDR2 SMNVEV (reference sequence). This CDR3 has 14 amino acids. J was trimmed by 7 bases and V by 5 bases; bases with no gene match: 10. For the CDR3, the DNA is TGTGCCAGCAGTCAGGGGGACGCCGCCCGGACCCAGTACTTC. Translating it yields CASSQGDAARTQYF.

The chain uses TRBV28 and TRBJ1-1, with D perhaps TRBD1 (5 bases). The length of the CDR3 is 18 residues. Trimming removed 6 bases from V and 1 base from J, with 24 bases in between. Germline V gene lookup returns CDR1 MDHEN and CDR2 SYDVKM. The CDR3 sequence: CASSPTPWGDAANTEAFF. The CDR3 DNA follows: TGTGCCAGCAGCCCAACACCCTGGGGGGATGCGGCGAACACTGAAGCTTTCTTT.

This clone was seen only once. The chain uses TRBV6-1 and TRBJ1-5; D may be TRBD1 (6 bases). CDR3 length: 13 residues. Germline lookup yields CDR1 MNHNS and CDR2 SASEGT. The ends were cut back, 6 bases at V and 9 bases at J, with 15 bases in the middle. CDR3 sequence reads: CASRGGARWPQHF. CDR3 nucleotides: TGTGCCAGCAGGGGGGGGGCCAGGTGGCCCCAGCATTTT.

About this clone itself: Other DNA sequences in the sample encode the same CDR3. This CDR3 reads CASSYSSGANVLTF. CDR3 nucleotides: TGTGCCAGCAGTTACAGCTCTGGGGCCAACGTCCTGACTTTC. The rearrangement joins TRBV6-5 to TRBJ2-6; no clear D gene. V dropped 2 bases and J dropped 0 bases, with 2 bases sitting between them. Germline CDR1 MNHEY, CDR2 SVGAGI. CDR3 size: 14 residues.

The CDR3 nucleotides are TGCGCCAGCGCCCTCGGGGGGGGCACTGAAGCTTTCTTT. It codes for CASALGGGTEAFF. The chain is built from TRBV5-1 and TRBJ1-1; weak D call: TRBD1 (5 bases). The germline V and J ends were trimmed by 7 bases and 4 bases, with 14 bases remaining between them. The V gene's germline CDR1 is SGHRS and CDR2 YFSETQ. The CDR3 is 13 residues long.

The chain recombines TRBV7-7 with TRBJ2-3; a possible D gene is TRBD2 (6 bases). Trimming removed 5 bases at V and 6 bases at J, with 15 bases between. The CDR3 is 14 amino acids. Germline CDR1 reads SSHAT; CDR2 reads FNYEAQ (reference sequence). The CDR3 bases are TGTGCCAGCAGCCCGACTAGTTTGGAGGATACGCAGTATTTT. It is translated as CASSPTSLEDTQYF. Combining the CDR3 with reference TRBV7-7 and TRBJ2-3 gives the whole variable domain GAGVSQSPRYKVTKRGQDVTLRCDPISSHATLYWYQQALGQGPEFLTYFNYEAQPDKSGLPSDRFSAERPEGSISTLTIQRTEQRDSAMYRCASSPTSLEDTQYFGPGTRLTVL.

This clone occurred once. The genes are TRBV5-6 and TRBJ1-2, with unresolved D. Trimming removed 2 bases from V and 2 bases from J, with 7 bases in between. CDR1 is SGHDT and CDR2 is YYEEEE in the germline V gene. The CDR3 sequence is 13 residues long. CDR3: CASSFVENYGYTF. CDR3 DNA: TGTGCCAGCAGCTTCGTAGAAAACTATGGCTACACCTTC.

The CDR3 reads CASSHQGNSNQPQHF. CDR3 coding DNA: TGTGCCAGCAGCCATCAGGGAAATAGCAATCAGCCCCAGCATTTT. This chain connects TRBV28 to TRBJ1-5; a possible D gene is TRBD1 (5 bases). Germline CDR1 reads MDHEN; CDR2 reads SYDVKM. V gave up 6 bases and J gave up 0 bases, with 12 bases separating them. The CDR3 spans 15 residues.

The J gene is TRBJ1-2, the V gene TRBV2, with 8 positions matching TRBD1. Germline trimming cut 5 bases from V and 4 bases from J; bases unmatched to any gene: 3. Germline-derived CDR1 and CDR2 are SNHLY and FYNNEI. The CDR3 sequence is 13 residues long. CDR3 in DNA: TGTGCCAGCAGTTCCCAGGGGGCCTATGGCTACACCTTC. Protein product: CASSSQGAYGYTF. Full variable domain (rest looked up from reference TRBV2 and TRBJ1-2): EPEVTQTPSHQVTQMGQEVILRCVPISNHLYFYWYRQILGQKVEFLVSFYNNEISEKSEIFDDQFSVERPDGSNFTLKIRSTKLEDSAMYFCASSSQGAYGYTFGSGTRLTVV.

This chain uses TRBV14 with TRBJ1-4, with D possibly being TRBD1 (6 bases). This CDR3 is 15 amino acids long. Germline CDR1 SGHDN, CDR2 FVKESK. With 4 bases removed from V and 3 bases from J, the gap between germline ends came to 12 bases. CDR3 sequence reads: CASSRGGLANEKLFF. CDR3 coding DNA: TGTGCCAGCAGCCGCGGGGGCTTAGCTAATGAAAAACTGTTTTTT.

The V gene is TRBV6-5, the J gene TRBJ2-6; the match to TRBD1 covers 8 bases. CDR3 size: 16 residues. Germline loops: CDR1 MNHEY, CDR2 SVGAGI. Trimming took 1 base from V and 11 from J; bases not matched to a gene: 10. The chain's CDR3 is CASSYYGRGPSYVLTF. The CDR3, as DNA: TGTGCCAGCAGTTACTACGGCAGGGGGCCCTCCTACGTCCTGACTTTC.

The rearrangement joins TRBV6-6 to TRBJ1-2; a weak D match, TRBD1 (6 bases). V lost 6 bases to trimming and J lost 4 bases, with 15 bases between them. This CDR3 spans 14 amino acids. CDR1 and CDR2 from the germline V gene are MNHNY and SVGAGI (reference sequence). This chain's CDR3 is CASSRTGLGYGYTF. The CDR3 nucleotides read TGTGCCAGCAGCCGTACAGGGCTCGGCTATGGCTACACCTTC.

The CDR3 region has the DNA TGTGCCAGCAATACCCAGGGGGCCGGGTCCTACGAGCAGTACTTC. Its protein is CASNTQGAGSYEQYF. This chain connects TRBV28 to TRBJ2-7; 8 bases line up with TRBD1. The CDR3 contains 15 residues. The germline V gene has CDR1 MDHEN and CDR2 SYDVKM. After removal of 7 bases from V and 1 base from J, the junction contained 9 bases not matched to a gene.

The chain recombines TRBV2 with TRBJ1-3, with unresolved D. Trimming cost V 4 bases and J 0 bases, with 13 bases left between them. The CDR3 is made up of 16 amino acids. CDR1 SNHLY and CDR2 FYNNEI come from the germline V gene. In DNA, the CDR3 is TGTGCCAGCAGTGGCCTAGGTCCCCGCTCTGGAAACACCATATATTTT. It encodes CASSGLGPRSGNTIYF.

V gene TRBV7-9 combines with J gene TRBJ1-2; tentative D call: TRBD1 (5 bases). Trimming pared 1 base from V and 4 bases from J, leaving 13 bases between. This CDR3 region has 15 residues. The germline V gene encodes CDR1 SEHNR and CDR2 FQNEAQ (reference sequence). CDR3 sequence reads: CASSLGVGRSYGYTF. CDR3 nucleotides: TGTGCCAGCAGCTTAGGGGTGGGGCGGTCCTATGGCTACACCTTC. Filled out from reference TRBV7-9 and TRBJ1-2, the complete variable domain reads DTGVSQNPRHKITKRGQNVTFRCDPISEHNRLYWYRQTLGQGPEFLTYFQNEAQLEKSRLLSDRFSAERPKGSFSTLEIQRTEQGDSAMYLCASSLGVGRSYGYTFGSGTRLTVV.

This chain connects TRBV27 to TRBJ2-1; 10 bases agree with TRBD2. CDR3 size: 15 residues. Germline V gene data show CDR1 as MNHEY and CDR2 as SMNVEV (reference sequence). V lost 5 bases and J lost 4; bases outside the gene matches: 5. In DNA, the CDR3 is TGTGCCAGCAGTCAGCGGACTAGCGGTTACAATGAGCAGTTCTTC. Protein sequence: CASSQRTSGYNEQFF.